The 2 T cell receptor beta chains listed next were all sequenced from one sample in a study of shared clonotypes between healthy human individuals. Generated by immunoSEQ multiplex PCR, the TCRdb table keeps only in-frame clones and is missing some. The sample carries hundreds of thousands of clones, about three quarters recorded once. Input material: memory CD4+ T cells sorted from blood. Noted subset: CD45RA-negative fraction. The receptors shown here come from a woman between 25 and 40 years old in good health.

V and J are TRBV11-2 and TRBJ2-1; TRBD2 is a possible D gene (5 bases). The CDR3 runs to 14 residues. V lost 0 bases to trimming and J lost 4 bases, with 7 bases between them. Germline lookup yields CDR1 SGHAT and CDR2 FQNNGV. This chain's CDR3 is CASSLDPGYNEQFF. As DNA, the CDR3 is TGTGCCAGCAGCTTAGACCCGGGATACAATGAGCAGTTCTTC.

This rearrangement joins TRBV6-5 to TRBJ2-5, with 9 positions matching TRBD1. The better agreement between TRBJ2-7 and the DNA end casts doubt on the J call. Germline V lookup: CDR1 MNHEY, CDR2 SVGAGI. The CDR3 is 13 residues long. The CDR3, as DNA: TGTGCCAGCAGTTCATCGACAGGGGGCGAGCAGTACTTC. As protein: CASSSSTGGEQYF.